A single sample gave rise to the 19 T cell receptor beta chains below, sequenced in a study of siplizumab effects on memory and regulatory T cells. The method was immunoSEQ multiplex PCR; TCRdb's version includes in-frame clones alone and lacks a portion of them. Altogether about 100,000 clones are present, 94% being singletons, with the ten largest covering about 0.6%. The sequencing sample was made of Tregs sorted from blood. Every receptor here comes from a human donor in good health.

This clone is a singleton in its sample. The chain couples TRBV2 to TRBJ1-1; TRBD1 matches at 9 bases. The ends lost 5 bases at V and 12 bases at J; junction bases unmatched: 7. Germline assignment: CDR1 SNHLY and CDR2 FYNNEI. CDR3 length: 12 amino acids. Here the CDR3 DNA reads TGTGCCAGCAGTTCATGGACAGGGGTGTCTTTCTTT. Encoded protein: CASSSWTGVSFF.

The chain couples TRBV7-9 to TRBJ1-1; 10 bases fit TRBD1. Germline values: CDR1 SEHNR, CDR2 FQNEAQ (reference sequence). V gave up 8 bases and J gave up 10 bases; unmatched junction bases: 13. The CDR3 totals 14 residues. DNA for the CDR3: TGTGCCAGCCAACCGGGACAGGGGATGTCTGGAGCTTTCTTT. This translates into CASQPGQGMSGAFF.

The chain combines TRBV6-5 with TRBJ2-5; 10 bases map to TRBD2. The J segment lost 7 bases and the V segment lost 6 bases, leaving 5 bases of the junction unmatched. Germline V CDR1 and CDR2: MNHEY, SVGAGI. The CDR3 sequence is 13 residues long. The CDR3 spells CASRGTSDPTQYF. CDR3 nucleotide sequence: TGTGCCAGCAGGGGGACTAGCGATCCGACCCAGTACTTC.

The chain is built from TRBV2 and TRBJ2-7; D not resolved. Germline assignment: CDR1 SNHLY and CDR2 FYNNEI. The CDR3 is 15 residues long. V was shortened by 6 bases and J by 4 bases, with 19 bases between the two germline ends. CDR3 sequence: CASSPPAFKEYEQYF. The CDR3 nucleotides are TGTGCCAGCAGCCCCCCGGCTTTCAAGGAGTACGAGCAGTACTTC. The full variable domain, with the rest looked up from reference TRBV2 and TRBJ2-7, is EPEVTQTPSHQVTQMGQEVILRCVPISNHLYFYWYRQILGQKVEFLVSFYNNEISEKSEIFDDQFSVERPDGSNFTLKIRSTKLEDSAMYFCASSPPAFKEYEQYFGPGTRLTVT.

The V and J genes are TRBV9 and TRBJ2-7, with TRBD2 matching over 12 bases. The CDR3 loop spans 14 amino acids. The V and J ends lost 1 base and 6 bases, in that order; junction bases with no gene match: 2. Germline loops: CDR1 SGDLS, CDR2 YYNGEE. The CDR3 spells CASSVLAGGREQYF. CDR3 nucleotide sequence: TGTGCCAGCAGCGTACTAGCGGGAGGGCGCGAGCAGTACTTC.

The chain employs TRBV27 and TRBJ2-3; D not certain. V dropped 7 bases and J dropped 4 bases, with 15 bases sitting between them. Germline assignment: CDR1 MNHEY and CDR2 SMNVEV (reference sequence). The CDR3 has 14 residues. CDR3 loop: CASNTIRVPDTQYF. CDR3 in DNA: TGTGCCAGCAATACTATACGGGTCCCAGATACGCAGTATTTT.

The gene calls are TRBV5-1 and TRBJ1-2; D unresolved. Germline V gene lookup returns CDR1 SGHRS and CDR2 YFSETQ. CDR3 length equals 18 residues. Trimming shortened V by 4 bases and J by 4 bases, and 26 bases separated the two germline ends. In DNA form, the CDR3 reads TGCGCCAGCAGCCCGGTGTACAGAGCCGCCCTGCGGGGCTATGGCTACACCTTC. It is translated as CASSPVYRAALRGYGYTF.

The J gene is TRBJ1-2, the V gene TRBV5-1; weak D call: TRBD1 (5 bases). The CDR3 loop spans 17 amino acids. Germline values: CDR1 SGHRS, CDR2 YFSETQ. The V end was cut by 4 bases, the J end by 6 bases, with 25 bases between. The CDR3 coding sequence is TGCGCCAGCAGCGAACCCGGCGGGGCGGACGTGAAGAATGGCTACACCTTC. Translated, it gives CASSEPGGADVKNGYTF.

The table lists this clone with a few counts. This chain uses TRBV5-1 with TRBJ1-1; 7 bases are shared with TRBD1. Germline V gene sequence: CDR1 SGHRS, CDR2 YFSETQ. The CDR3 is 14 amino acids. Losses at the gene ends were 3 bases for V and 8 bases for J; bases not matched to a gene: 10. CDR3 sequence reads: CASSSPARQGEAFF. CDR3 in DNA: TGCGCCAGCAGCTCACCTGCTCGACAGGGAGAAGCTTTCTTT.

In nucleotides, the CDR3 is TGCAGTGTCGGACCGAGCTATGGCTACACCTTC. Its translation: CSVGPSYGYTF. This rearrangement joins TRBV20-1 to TRBJ1-2; D remains ambiguous. The CDR3 is 11 amino acids. The germline gives CDR1 DFQATT, CDR2 SNEGSKA (reference sequence). Trimming left V 7 bases short and J 4 bases short, with 10 bases between.

The CDR3 reads CASSAEMGGGYTF. In DNA form, the CDR3 reads TGTGCCAGCAGTGCGGAGATGGGAGGAGGCTACACCTTC. This chain connects TRBV2 to TRBJ1-2, with unresolved D. V lost 4 bases and J 8 bases, leaving 14 bases between the germline ends. The CDR3 length is 13 residues. The germline gives CDR1 SNHLY, CDR2 FYNNEI.

The gene calls are TRBV18 and TRBJ1-4; the D gene is possibly TRBD1 (6 bases). Trimming removed 3 bases from V and 4 bases from J, with 12 bases in between. Germline assignment: CDR1 KGHSH and CDR2 LQKENI. This CDR3 has 15 residues. CDR3 in DNA: TGTGCCAGCTCACCGAAGGACAGCTATAATGAAAAACTGTTTTTT. This codes for CASSPKDSYNEKLFF. Full variable domain (remainder filled in from reference TRBV18 and TRBJ1-4): NAGVMQNPRHLVRRRGQEARLRCSPMKGHSHVYWYRQLPEEGLKFMVYLQKENIIDESGMPKERFSAEFPKEGPSILRIQQVVRGDSAAYFCASSPKDSYNEKLFFGSGTQLSVL.

The genes are TRBV6-5 and TRBJ2-1; D is uncertain. Germline V gene data show CDR1 as MNHEY and CDR2 as SVGAGI. Trimming removed 5 bases from V and 7 bases from J, with 12 bases in between. The CDR3 consists of 13 residues. The CDR3 sequence is CASSRPGRNEQFF. The CDR3, as DNA: TGTGCCAGCAGTCGCCCCGGACGGAATGAGCAGTTCTTC.

This sequence joins TRBV7-2 and TRBJ2-7; either TRBD1 or TRBD2 may fit D (5 bases each). The length of the CDR3 is 15 residues. The germline V gene has CDR1 SGHTA and CDR2 FQGNSA. V shed 1 base and J shed 3 bases, with 13 bases lying between them. The DNA for the CDR3 is TGTGCCAGCAGCTTAGGTTGGGACGGCCTCTACGAGCAGTACTTC. Residues: CASSLGWDGLYEQYF.

The chain employs TRBV30 and TRBJ1-5, with D hard to call. Per germline, CDR1 GTSNPN and CDR2 SVGIG (reference sequence). The CDR3 sequence is 13 residues long. The V end was cut by 2 bases, the J end by 6 bases, with 11 bases between. CDR3 in amino acids: CAWSKGEAQPQHF. In DNA, the CDR3 is TGTGCCTGGAGTAAGGGAGAGGCTCAGCCCCAGCATTTT.

This chain joins TRBV2 and TRBJ1-2; 11 bases are a match to TRBD1. The V gene's germline CDR1 is SNHLY and CDR2 FYNNEI. This CDR3 contains 15 residues. The J segment lost 5 bases and the V segment lost 5 bases, leaving 7 bases of the junction unmatched. This CDR3 is CASSIRDRGRYGYTF. In DNA, the CDR3 is TGTGCCAGCAGTATCCGGGACAGGGGGAGGTATGGCTACACCTTC.

The V call is TRBV2, the J call TRBJ2-2, with 10 bases that match TRBD1. The V gene end was trimmed by 7 bases and the J gene end by 9 bases; junction bases not matched to a gene: 8. Germline CDR1 SNHLY, CDR2 FYNNEI. The CDR3 consists of 14 residues. The CDR3 sequence is CASNNRDRGRELFF. For the CDR3, the DNA is TGTGCCAGCAACAACCGGGACAGGGGCAGGGAGCTGTTTTTT.

The rearrangement joins TRBV6-5 to TRBJ2-7; D might be TRBD1 (6 bases). The CDR3 consists of 13 residues. From germline, CDR1 is MNHEY and CDR2 SVGAGI. Between the trimmed V and J ends, which lost 5 bases and 6 bases, there was a span of 14 bases. The CDR3 loop is CASSTNRVGEQYF. The CDR3 DNA reads as TGTGCCAGCAGTACCAACAGGGTAGGCGAGCAGTACTTC.

This clone was found once. This chain joins TRBV19 and TRBJ1-5, with a weak D call TRBD1 (5 bases). The CDR3 consists of 16 residues. Germline V CDR1 and CDR2: LNHDA, SQIVND (reference sequence). V gave up 3 bases and J gave up 4 bases, with 16 bases separating them. The CDR3 sequence is CASSIRSGSSNQPQHF. The CDR3 region has the DNA TGTGCCAGTAGTATTAGGTCAGGGAGTTCGAATCAGCCCCAGCATTTT.